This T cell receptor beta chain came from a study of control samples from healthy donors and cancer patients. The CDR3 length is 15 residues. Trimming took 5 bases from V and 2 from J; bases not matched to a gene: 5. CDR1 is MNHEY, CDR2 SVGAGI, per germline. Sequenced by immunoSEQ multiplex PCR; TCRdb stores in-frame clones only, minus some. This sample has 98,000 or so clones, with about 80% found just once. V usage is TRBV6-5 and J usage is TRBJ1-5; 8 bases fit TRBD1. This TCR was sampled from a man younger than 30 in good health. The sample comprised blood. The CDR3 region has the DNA TGTGCCAGCAGTCCCGGGACAGGCCGCAATCAGCCCCAGCATTTT. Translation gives CASSPGTGRNQPQHF.